The entry below describes one TCR beta chain. CDR3 length: 14 residues. Germline values: CDR1 SGHVS, CDR2 FQNEAQ. V was clipped by 4 bases and J by 4 bases; unmatched bases: 2. The sample comes from a study of blood T cell repertoires in COVID-19. Turning to the study itself: Samples came from the United States, Italy and Spain, spanning acute and convalescent COVID-19. T cells, B-cell-depleted T cells, or PBMCs provided the cDNA or gDNA that served as material.

Authors' methods: Estimation of nucleated cell counts was performed using reference gene primer amplification. The protocol was immunoSEQ multiplex PCR, while the TCRdb copy is restricted to in-frame clones and leaves out a portion. D and trimming were read from the DNA, whereas the V and J calls and clone size are those reported in that table. The sample yields fewer than 110,000 clones, over 80% seen once. This receptor was obtained from a young woman with acute or convalescent COVID-19. The sequencing input was peripheral blood. The chain recombines TRBV7-8 with TRBJ1-5; the match to TRBD1 covers 9 bases. This chain's CDR3 is CASSYDRGNQPQHF. The CDR3 nucleotides read TGTGCCAGCAGCTACGACAGGGGGAATCAGCCCCAGCATTTT.